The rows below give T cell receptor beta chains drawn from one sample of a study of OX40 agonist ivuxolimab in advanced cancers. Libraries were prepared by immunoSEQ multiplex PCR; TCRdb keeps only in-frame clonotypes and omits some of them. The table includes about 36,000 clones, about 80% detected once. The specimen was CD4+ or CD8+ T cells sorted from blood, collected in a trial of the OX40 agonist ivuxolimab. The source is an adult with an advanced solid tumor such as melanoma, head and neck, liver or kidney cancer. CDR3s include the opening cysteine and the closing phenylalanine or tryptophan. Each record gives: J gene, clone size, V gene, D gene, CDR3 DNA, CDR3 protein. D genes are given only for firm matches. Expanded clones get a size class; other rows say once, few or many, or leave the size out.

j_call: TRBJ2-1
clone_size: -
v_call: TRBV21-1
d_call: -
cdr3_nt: TGTGCCAGCAGTACCGGTCCCCATGAGCAGTTCTTC
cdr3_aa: CASSTGPHEQFF

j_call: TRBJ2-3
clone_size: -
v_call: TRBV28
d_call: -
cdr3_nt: TGTGCCAGCAGTTCACGAATACGAGTCACAGATACGCAGTATTTT
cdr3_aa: CASSSRIRVTDTQYF

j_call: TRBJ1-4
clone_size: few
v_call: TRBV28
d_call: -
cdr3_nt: TGTGCCAGCAGGCTGGACAGCACTAATGAAAAACTGTTTTTT
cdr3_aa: CASRLDSTNEKLFF

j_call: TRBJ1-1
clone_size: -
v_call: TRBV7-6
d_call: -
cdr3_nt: TGTGCCAGCAGCTTAATCCCGCCGGAGGGAATGAACACTGAAGCTTTCTTT
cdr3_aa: CASSLIPPEGMNTEAFF

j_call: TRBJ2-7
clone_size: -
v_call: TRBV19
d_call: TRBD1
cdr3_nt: TGTGCCAGTAGTACCCCGGACAGGGGATCCTACGAGCAGTACTTC
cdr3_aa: CASSTPDRGSYEQYF

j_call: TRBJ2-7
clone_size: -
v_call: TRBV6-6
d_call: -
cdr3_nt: TGTGCCAGCAGTGACCTAGCCCCTGTTACGTACGAGCAGTACTTC
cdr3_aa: CASSDLAPVTYEQYF

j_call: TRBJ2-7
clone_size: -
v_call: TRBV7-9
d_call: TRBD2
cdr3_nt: TGTGCCAGCAGCCCCGGGACTAGCGGGGGGTTCTCCTACGAGCAGTACTTC
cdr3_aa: CASSPGTSGGFSYEQYF

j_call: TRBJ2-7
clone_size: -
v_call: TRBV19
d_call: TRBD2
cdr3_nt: TGTGCCAGTAGTAGCGGGGGGGCCTACGAGCAGTACTTC
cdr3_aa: CASSSGGAYEQYF

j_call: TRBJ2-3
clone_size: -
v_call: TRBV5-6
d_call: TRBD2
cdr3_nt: TGTGCCAGCAGCGTAGCGGGGGACTGGACAGATACGCAGTATTTT
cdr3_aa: CASSVAGDWTDTQYF

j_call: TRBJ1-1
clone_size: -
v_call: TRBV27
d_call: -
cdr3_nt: TGTGCCAGCAGTTTATGGTGGAACACTGAAGCTTTCTTT
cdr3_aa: CASSLWWNTEAFF

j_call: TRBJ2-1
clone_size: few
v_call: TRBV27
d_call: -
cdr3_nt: TGTGCCAGCGCCCTGGGGCTCTACAATGAGCAGTTCTTC
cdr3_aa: CASALGLYNEQFF

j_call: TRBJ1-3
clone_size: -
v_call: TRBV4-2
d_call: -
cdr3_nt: TGTGCCAGCAGCCAAGACTACAGAGAGCCGGGAAACACCATATATTTT
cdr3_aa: CASSQDYREPGNTIYF

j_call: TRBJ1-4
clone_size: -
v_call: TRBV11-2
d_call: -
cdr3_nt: TGTGCCAGCAGCTTAGGACAGGCGGGTGAAAAACTGTTTTTT
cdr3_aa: CASSLGQAGEKLFF

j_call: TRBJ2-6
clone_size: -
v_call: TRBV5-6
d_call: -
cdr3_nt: TGTGCCAGCAGCTTGACAGTGTTTGGGGCCAACGTCCTGACTTTC
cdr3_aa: CASSLTVFGANVLTF

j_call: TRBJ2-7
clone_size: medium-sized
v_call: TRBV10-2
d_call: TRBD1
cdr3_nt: TGCGCCAGCAGTTCCGGGACAGGGGTTTACGAGCAGTACTTC
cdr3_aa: CASSSGTGVYEQYF

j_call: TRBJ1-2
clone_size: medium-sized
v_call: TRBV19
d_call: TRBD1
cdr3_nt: TGTGCCAGTGGAGGGGGCAGCTATGGCTACACCTTC
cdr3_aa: CASGGGSYGYTF

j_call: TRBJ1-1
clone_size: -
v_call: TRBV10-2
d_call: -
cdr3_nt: TGCGCCAGCAGTGAGGGGGGGAGGACTGAAGCTTTCTTT
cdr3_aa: CASSEGGRTEAFF

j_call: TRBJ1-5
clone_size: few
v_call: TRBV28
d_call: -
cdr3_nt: TGTGCCAGCAGCCGAACCGGGGGTTATAGCAATCAGCCCCAGCATTTT
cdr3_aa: CASSRTGGYSNQPQHF

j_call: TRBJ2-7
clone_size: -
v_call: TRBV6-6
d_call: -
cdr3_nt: TGTGCCAGCAGTTACCTGGGCGGGGAAACCTCCTACGAGCAGTACTTC
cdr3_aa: CASSYLGGETSYEQYF

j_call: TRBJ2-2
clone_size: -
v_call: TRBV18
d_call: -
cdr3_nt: TGTGCCAGCTCACCCGGGACAACGAACACCGGGGAGCTGTTTTTT
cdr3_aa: CASSPGTTNTGELFF

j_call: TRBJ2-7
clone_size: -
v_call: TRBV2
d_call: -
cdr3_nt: TGTGCCAGCGAACCGGGACTCCTTTCCGAGCAGTACTTC
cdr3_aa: CASEPGLLSEQYF

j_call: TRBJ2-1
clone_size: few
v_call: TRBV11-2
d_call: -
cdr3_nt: TGTGCCAGCAGCCCAGATTTTGGGGAGCAGTTCTTC
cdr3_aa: CASSPDFGEQFF

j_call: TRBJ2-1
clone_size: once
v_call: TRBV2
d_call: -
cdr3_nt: TGTGCCAGCAGTGGCGAGGCTTCGACCTACAATGAGCAGTTCTTC
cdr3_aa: CASSGEASTYNEQFF

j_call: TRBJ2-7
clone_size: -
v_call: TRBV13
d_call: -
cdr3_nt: TGTGCCACCATGGGCACCGGGACTCCTTCCTACGAGCAGTACTTC
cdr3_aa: CATMGTGTPSYEQYF

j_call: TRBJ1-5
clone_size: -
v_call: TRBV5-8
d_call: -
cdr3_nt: TGTGCCAGCAGCTCCAATCAGCCCCAGCATTTT
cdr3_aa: CASSSNQPQHF

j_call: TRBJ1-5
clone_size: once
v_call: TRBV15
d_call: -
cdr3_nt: TGTGCCACCAGCCCAGGGCTTTTCCAGCCCCAGCATTTT
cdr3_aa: CATSPGLFQPQHF

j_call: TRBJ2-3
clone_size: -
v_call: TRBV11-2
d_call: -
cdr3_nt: TGTGCCAGCAGCTCGTTGGGGGCTAGTAGCACAGATACGCAGTATTTT
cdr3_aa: CASSSLGASSTDTQYF

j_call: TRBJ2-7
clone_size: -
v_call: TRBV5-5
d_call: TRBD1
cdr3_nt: TGTGCCAGCAGCTTAGGACAGGGGGCGAGGAACGAGCAGTACTTC
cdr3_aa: CASSLGQGARNEQYF